A selection of T cell receptor beta chains follows, all from one sample in a study of cytomegalovirus exposure and HLA in healthy donors. Generated by immunoSEQ multiplex PCR, the TCRdb table keeps only in-frame clones and is missing some. The table lists some 130,000 clones, 60% to 80% of them singletons. The sequencing sample was made of PBMCs. The source is a man aged 45-65 years in good health and CMV-seropositive. Each CDR3 is given with its conserved first and last residue. Each record gives: V gene, J gene, CDR3 length, CDR3 protein.

TRBV6-1	TRBJ2-1	15	CASSPTGAVRNEQFF
TRBV29-1	TRBJ1-1	15	CSVVQGAVMNTEAFF
TRBV19	TRBJ2-6	15	CASRLQSSGANVLTF
TRBV18	TRBJ2-1	14	CASSPELTYNEQFF
TRBV2	NA	14	CASSARLASHEQYF
TRBV28	TRBJ2-7	15	CASSSTSGGAYEQYF
TRBV5-1	TRBJ2-3	14	CASTKRGEGDTQYF
TRBV29-1	TRBJ2-7	13	CSVVPGGTYEQYF
TRBV29-1	TRBJ2-5	15	CSVGAGGLGSRTQYF
TRBV7-9	TRBJ2-1	14	CASSLDTSYNEQFF
TRBV11-2	TRBJ2-1	14	CASSLSSANNEQFF
TRBV5-6	TRBJ1-5	15	CASSFGTGFTQPQHF
TRBV2	TRBJ1-2	16	CASTLDRTGVNYGYTF
TRBV28	TRBJ1-2	17	CASSTFWSRGKDYGYTF
TRBV10-3	TRBJ1-1	15	CASSGQGGAHTEAFF
TRBV9	TRBJ2-7	13	CASSEGTGREQYF
TRBV5-1	TRBJ2-2	16	CASTPPGVPDTGELFF
TRBV18	TRBJ1-1	14	CASSLDRANTEAFF
TRBV2	TRBJ1-1	12	CASSERETEAFF
TRBV6-6	TRBJ2-7	13	CASNREGPYEQYF
TRBV28	TRBJ1-2	13	CASSSQVPYGYTF
TRBV19	TRBJ2-1	16	CASAAGPELGRNEQFF
TRBV27	TRBJ2-7	13	CASSLGQGAEQYF
TRBV6-1	NA	12	CASSMSEYEQYF
TRBV21-1	TRBJ2-7	17	CASSTRGPSPYSYEQYF
TRBV5-1	TRBJ2-2	15	CASSFRGADTGELFF
TRBV9	TRBJ1-5	12	CASSPEGGPQHF
TRBV10-2	TRBJ1-1	14	CASSESTGGTEAFF
TRBV4-2	TRBJ2-6	17	CASSQGQGSGGANVLTF
TRBV4-2	TRBJ2-2	16	CASRRTAVDNTGELFF
TRBV5-1	TRBJ1-2	13	CASSLTTDYGYTF
TRBV5-1	TRBJ1-1	18	CASSLVPGTGGNGTEAFF
TRBV7-2	TRBJ2-5	12	CASSLSTETQYF
TRBV6-1	TRBJ2-7	13	CASRRTVNAEQYF
TRBV19	TRBJ1-5	14	CASRLQGAGQPQHF
TRBV5-1	TRBJ2-2	12	CASSFSAGELFF
TRBV6-6	TRBJ2-7	14	CASRTGTSGYEQYF
TRBV14	TRBJ2-1	16	CASSQEAAGVYNEQFF
TRBV5-1	TRBJ2-1	12	CASRTTGGEQFF
TRBV5-4	TRBJ1-2	14	CASSWTGAAYGYTF
TRBV19	TRBJ2-2	15	CASSTRGGRAGELFF
TRBV5-1	TRBJ2-3	15	CASGQGHVDTDTQYF
TRBV13	TRBJ1-4	14	CASSLTGTNEKLFF
TRBV5-1	TRBJ2-1	15	CASSDGTGNYNEQFF
TRBV7-9	TRBJ1-2	15	CASSLGAGGDYGYTF
TRBV18	TRBJ1-1	15	CASSSDRAPNTEAFF
TRBV10-3	TRBJ2-7	17	CAISESSLPSRSYEQYF
TRBV29-1	TRBJ2-5	14	CSVEGPAGGETQYF
TRBV13	TRBJ1-6	15	CASSLGQGGNSPLHF